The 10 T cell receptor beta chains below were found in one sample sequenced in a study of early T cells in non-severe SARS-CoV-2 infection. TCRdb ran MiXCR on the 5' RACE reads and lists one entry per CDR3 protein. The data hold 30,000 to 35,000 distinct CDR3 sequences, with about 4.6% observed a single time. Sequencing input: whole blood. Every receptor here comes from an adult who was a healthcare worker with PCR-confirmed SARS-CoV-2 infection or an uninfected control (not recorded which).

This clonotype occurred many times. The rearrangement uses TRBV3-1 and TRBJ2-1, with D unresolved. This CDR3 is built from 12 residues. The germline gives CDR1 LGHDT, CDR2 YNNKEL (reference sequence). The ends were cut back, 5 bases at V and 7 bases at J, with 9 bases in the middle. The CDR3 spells CASSSQINEQFF. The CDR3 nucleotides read TGTGCCAGCAGCTCACAGATTAATGAGCAGTTCTTC.

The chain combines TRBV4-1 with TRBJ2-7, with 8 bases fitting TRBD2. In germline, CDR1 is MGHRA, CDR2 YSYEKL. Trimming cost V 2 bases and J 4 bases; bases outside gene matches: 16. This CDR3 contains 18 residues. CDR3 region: CASSQIPLAGSGKYEQYF. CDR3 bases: TGCGCCAGCAGCCAAATACCCCTAGCGGGTAGCGGGAAGTACGAGCAGTACTTC.

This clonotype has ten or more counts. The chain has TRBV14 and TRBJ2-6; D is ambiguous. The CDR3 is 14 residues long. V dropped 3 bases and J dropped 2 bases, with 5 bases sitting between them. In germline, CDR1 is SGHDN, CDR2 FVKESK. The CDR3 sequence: CASSHKAGANVLTF. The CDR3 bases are TGTGCCAGCAGCCACAAGGCTGGGGCCAACGTCCTGACTTTC.

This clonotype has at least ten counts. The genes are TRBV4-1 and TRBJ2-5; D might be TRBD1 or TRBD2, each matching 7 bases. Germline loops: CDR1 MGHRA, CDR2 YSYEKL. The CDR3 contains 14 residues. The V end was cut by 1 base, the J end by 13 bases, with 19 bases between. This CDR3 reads CASSQGGGGEVPYF. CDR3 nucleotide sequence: TGCGCCAGCAGCCAAGGGGGAGGGGGCGAAGTCCCGTACTTC.

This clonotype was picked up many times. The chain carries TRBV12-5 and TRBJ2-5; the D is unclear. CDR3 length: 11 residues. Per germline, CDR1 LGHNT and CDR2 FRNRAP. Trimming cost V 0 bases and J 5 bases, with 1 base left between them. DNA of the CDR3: TGTGCTAGTGGTTTGGTCGAGACCCAGTACTTC. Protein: CASGLVETQYF.

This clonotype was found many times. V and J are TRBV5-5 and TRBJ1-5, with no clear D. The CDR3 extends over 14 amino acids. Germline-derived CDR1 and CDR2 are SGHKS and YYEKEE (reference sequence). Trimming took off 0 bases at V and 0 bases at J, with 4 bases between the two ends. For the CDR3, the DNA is TGTGCCAGCAGCTTGGGACATAGCAATCAGCCCCAGCATTTT. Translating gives CASSLGHSNQPQHF.

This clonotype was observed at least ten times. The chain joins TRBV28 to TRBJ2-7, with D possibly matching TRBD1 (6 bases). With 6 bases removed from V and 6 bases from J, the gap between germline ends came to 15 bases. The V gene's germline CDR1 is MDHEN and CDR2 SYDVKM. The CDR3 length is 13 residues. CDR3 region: CASRNTGSSEQYF. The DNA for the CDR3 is TGTGCCAGCAGGAACACAGGGTCCAGCGAGCAGTACTTC.

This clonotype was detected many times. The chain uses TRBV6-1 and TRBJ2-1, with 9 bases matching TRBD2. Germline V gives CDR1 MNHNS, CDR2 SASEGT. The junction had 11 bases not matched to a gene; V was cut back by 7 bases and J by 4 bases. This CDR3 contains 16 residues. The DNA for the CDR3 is TGTGCCAGCACCCGAGCGACTAGCGGAAAATACAATGAGCAGTTCTTC. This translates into CASTRATSGKYNEQFF.

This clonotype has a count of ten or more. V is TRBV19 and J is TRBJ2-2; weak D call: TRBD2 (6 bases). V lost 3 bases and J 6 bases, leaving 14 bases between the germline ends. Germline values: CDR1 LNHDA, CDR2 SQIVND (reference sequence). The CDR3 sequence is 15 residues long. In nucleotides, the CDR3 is TGTGCCAGTAGTATTGGCGGGACCGGGGCCGGGGAGCTGTTTTTT. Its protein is CASSIGGTGAGELFF.

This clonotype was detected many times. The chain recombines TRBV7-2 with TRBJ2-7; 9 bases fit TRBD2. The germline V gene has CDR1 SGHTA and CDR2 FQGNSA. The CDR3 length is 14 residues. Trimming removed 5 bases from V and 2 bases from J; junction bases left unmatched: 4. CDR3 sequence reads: CASSPGLAAYEQYF. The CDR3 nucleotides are TGTGCCAGCAGCCCGGGACTAGCCGCCTACGAGCAGTACTTC.